This passage covers 27 T cell receptor beta chains from one sample sequenced in a study of blood T cell repertoires in COVID-19 (TCRdb year 2020). Receptor libraries were prepared by the immunoSEQ multiplex PCR assay. TCRdb provides this immuneACCESS table in a form limited to in-frame rearrangements. Some clones are lacking; in checked studies, under half of them reflect an unresolved V gene, and why the rest are absent is not known. For this sample there are about 300,000 clones; around nine tenths appear just once. Of the sample, approximately 5% is held by the ten largest clones. The sample comprised PBMCs or T cells enriched from blood (not recorded which). The source is a woman aged 30 to 39 who had recovered from COVID-19.

The chain is built from TRBV5-6 and TRBJ1-6, with D maybe TRBD1 (6 bases). The CDR3 spans 13 residues. V was trimmed by 0 bases and J by 8 bases, leaving 6 bases between them. Germline V lookup: CDR1 SGHDT, CDR2 YYEEEE. The CDR3 DNA is TGTGCCAGCAGCTTGGAGGGGGATTCACCCCTCCACTTT. It is translated as CASSLEGDSPLHF.

The chain uses TRBV7-9 and TRBJ2-5; TRBD2 aligns across 7 bases. Trimming removed 5 bases from V and 5 bases from J; junction bases left unmatched: 17. Germline V lookup: CDR1 SEHNR, CDR2 FQNEAQ (reference sequence). This CDR3 spans 17 amino acids. This CDR3 reads CASSPVAGVSYWETQYF. The CDR3 bases are TGTGCCAGCAGCCCCGTGGCGGGGGTGTCTTATTGGGAGACCCAGTACTTC.

The chain combines TRBV5-4 with TRBJ1-1; TRBD1 is a possible D gene (6 bases). Trimming shortened V by 10 bases and J by 2 bases, and 9 bases separated the two germline ends. The CDR3 is 11 residues long. CDR1 SGHNT and CDR2 YYREEE come from the germline V gene (reference sequence). CDR3 protein: CASGGNTEAFF. CDR3 sequence (DNA): TGTGCCTCGGGGGGCAACACTGAAGCTTTCTTT.

Note on this clone: One end of the junction fails to match germline, which may point to a read error. This chain connects TRBV7-7 to TRBJ2-7, with 10 bases identical to TRBD1. CDR1 and CDR2 from the germline V gene are SSHAT and FNYEAQ (reference sequence). This CDR3 comprises 20 residues. The CDR3 nucleotides read TGTGCTAGCAGCCCCACACCGGGACAGGGGATCTTTATGAGCTCCTACGAGCAGTACTTC. It specifies CASSPTPGQGIFMSSYEQYF. Combining the CDR3 with reference TRBV7-7 and TRBJ2-7 gives the whole variable domain GAGVSQSPRYKVTKRGQDVTLRCDPISSHATLYWYQQALGQGPEFLTYFNYEAQPDKSGLPSDRFSAERPEGSISTLTIQRTEQRDSAMYRCASSPTPGQGIFMSSYEQYFGPGTRLTVT.

This chain uses TRBV2 with TRBJ1-3; D is ambiguous. Trimming stripped 8 bases from V and 4 bases from J, with 18 bases between. Germline assignment: CDR1 SNHLY and CDR2 FYNNEI. This CDR3 contains 15 residues. The CDR3, as DNA: TGTGCCAGCGTTGCCCCGCGGTTCGCAGGAAACACCATATATTTT. It yields the protein CASVAPRFAGNTIYF.

This chain joins TRBV19 and TRBJ1-4; D gene ambiguous. V gave up 7 bases and J gave up 5 bases, with 14 bases separating them. This CDR3 is 14 amino acids long. CDR1 and CDR2 from the germline V gene are LNHDA and SQIVND (reference sequence). CDR3 nucleotides: TGTGCCAGTACCGCGGGAGGGTGGAATGAAAAACTGTTTTTT. This translates into CASTAGGWNEKLFF.

This sequence joins TRBV12-3 or TRBV12-4 and TRBJ1-2, with D perhaps TRBD1 (5 bases). CDR3 length: 12 residues. The V and J ends lost 6 bases and 6 bases respectively, with 11 bases between them. The CDR3 loop reads CASRKTVHGYTF. The CDR3 region has the DNA TGTGCCAGCAGGAAGACAGTGCATGGCTACACCTTC.

The V call is TRBV19, the J call TRBJ2-1; possible D gene TRBD1, 6 bases. This CDR3 comprises 14 residues. V shed 3 bases and J shed 6 bases, with 12 bases lying between them. Per the germline V gene, CDR1 is LNHDA and CDR2 is SQIVND (reference sequence). The CDR3 nucleotides are TGTGCCAGTAGTATTCAGCAGGGGCCCAATGAGCAGTTCTTC. It translates to CASSIQQGPNEQFF.

V gene TRBV30 combines with J gene TRBJ2-1, with D perhaps TRBD1 (5 bases). CDR1 GTSNPN and CDR2 SVGIG come from the germline V gene (reference sequence). V was cut by 2 bases and J by 8 bases, with 10 bases left in between. The CDR3 is made up of 12 amino acids. DNA of the CDR3: TGTGCCTGGAGTAAGGGGTACGATGAGCAGTTCTTC. It yields the protein CAWSKGYDEQFF.

This chain joins TRBV6-5 and TRBJ1-1; D unresolved. The germline V gene encodes CDR1 MNHEY and CDR2 SVGAGI. This CDR3 has 14 amino acids. With 6 bases removed from V and 2 bases from J, the gap between germline ends came to 13 bases. The CDR3 protein is CASRETTGNTEAFF. Here the CDR3 DNA reads TGTGCCAGCAGAGAGACTACTGGTAACACTGAAGCTTTCTTT.

The V and J genes are TRBV6-1 and TRBJ2-7; no reliable D call. The V end lost 3 bases, the J end lost 3 bases, and 18 bases lay between the germline ends. In germline, CDR1 is MNHNS, CDR2 SASEGT. The CDR3 is 16 residues long. The CDR3 DNA reads as TGTGCCAGCAGTGATTTCGCGATCCCCCTTAGCTACGAGCAGTACTTC. As protein: CASSDFAIPLSYEQYF.

The rearrangement uses TRBV5-1 and TRBJ1-4, with D maybe TRBD1 (5 bases). Germline values: CDR1 SGHRS, CDR2 YFSETQ. Trimming left V 1 base short and J 6 bases short, with 13 bases between. The CDR3 loop spans 15 amino acids. CDR3 loop: CASSLFSQVDEKLFF. The CDR3 DNA follows: TGCGCCAGCAGCTTGTTCTCACAGGTTGATGAAAAACTGTTTTTT.

DNA for the CDR3: TGCGCCAGCAGCCAACCAGGCGCCTACGAGCAGTACTTC. This gives the protein CASSQPGAYEQYF. The genes are TRBV5-1 and TRBJ2-7; no definite D call. The germline V gene has CDR1 SGHRS and CDR2 YFSETQ. The germline V and J ends were trimmed by 4 bases and 2 bases, with 10 bases remaining between them. This CDR3 contains 13 residues.

The rearrangement links TRBV30 to TRBJ1-1, with 8 bases lining up with TRBD1. From germline, CDR1 is GTSNPN and CDR2 SVGIG (reference sequence). The CDR3 is 12 amino acids. V lost 7 bases to trimming and J lost 5 bases; unmatched junction nucleotides: 6. The CDR3 sequence is CASRTGRTEAFF. As DNA, the CDR3 is TGTGCCTCCCGGACAGGGAGGACTGAAGCTTTCTTT.

This clone was observed a handful of times. The V gene is TRBV29-1, the J gene TRBJ1-1; no firm D call. Trimming took 3 bases from V and 3 from J, leaving 14 bases between them. The CDR3 runs 14 residues. CDR1 SQVTM and CDR2 ANQGSEA come from the germline V gene. The CDR3 protein is CSVEKNGIDTEAFF. The CDR3 DNA is TGCAGCGTTGAGAAAAACGGGATCGACACTGAAGCTTTCTTT.

This chain uses TRBV2 with TRBJ1-2; 7 nucleotides agree with TRBD1. The V gene end was trimmed by 3 bases and the J gene end by 7 bases; junction bases not matched to a gene: 2. Germline CDR1 is SNHLY and CDR2 is FYNNEI. The CDR3 extends over 12 amino acids. Here the CDR3 reads CASSDGTAGYTF. The CDR3 DNA follows: TGTGCCAGCAGTGACGGGACAGCTGGCTACACCTTC.

This clone appeared a single time. The chain links TRBV9 to TRBJ1-1, with 7 bases identical to TRBD1. Germline trimming cut 1 base from V and 4 bases from J; bases unmatched to any gene: 4. This CDR3 is built from 14 residues. Germline V gives CDR1 SGDLS, CDR2 YYNGEE. In nucleotides, the CDR3 is TGTGCCAGCAGCGTATCGGCAGGGGGCACTGAAGCTTTCTTT. Residues: CASSVSAGGTEAFF.

This clone was detected once. The chain uses TRBV7-2 and TRBJ1-4; the D is unclear. CDR3 length: 15 amino acids. CDR1 SGHTA and CDR2 FQGNSA come from the germline V gene. The V gene lost 4 bases and the J gene lost 3 bases, with 12 bases spanning the gap. In DNA form, the CDR3 reads TGTGCCAGCAGCTCCGGTATATCCCCTAATGAAAAACTGTTTTTT. Residues: CASSSGISPNEKLFF.

The chain is built from TRBV5-6 and TRBJ1-5, with 10 bases identical to TRBD1. V lost 4 bases, J lost 1 base, and 14 bases stayed unmatched. The CDR3 is made up of 19 amino acids. Germline V gives CDR1 SGHDT, CDR2 YYEEEE. In DNA, the CDR3 is TGTGCCAGCAGCCGACGAAAGACAGGGGGCCAAAAAAGCAATCAGCCCCAGCATTTT. It codes for CASSRRKTGGQKSNQPQHF.

With respect to this clone: A read error may account for a junction end that differs from germline. The chain combines TRBV7-9 with TRBJ1-3; perhaps TRBD1 as D (6 bases). The CDR3 spans 14 residues. From germline, CDR1 is SEHNR and CDR2 FQNEAQ (reference sequence). As DNA, the CDR3 is TGTGCCAGCACCCTGGGGGGGGCTGGAGACACCATATATTTT. Residues: CASTLGGAGDTIYF.

The V call is TRBV10-3, the J call TRBJ2-7; tentative D call: TRBD1 (5 bases). The V gene lost 10 bases and the J gene lost 1 base, with 11 bases spanning the gap. Germline V gives CDR1 ENHRY, CDR2 SYGVKD. CDR3 length: 12 amino acids. CDR3 bases: TGTGCCACCGGAGACAGTTCCTACGAGCAGTACTTC. Amino acids: CATGDSSYEQYF.

Here the CDR3 reads CASSRDRATGELFF. The DNA of the CDR3 is TGTGCCAGCAGCAGGGACAGGGCCACCGGGGAGCTGTTTTTT. The chain combines TRBV11-2 with TRBJ2-2, with 9 bases fitting TRBD1. Germline loops: CDR1 SGHAT, CDR2 FQNNGV. V shed 5 bases, J shed 4 bases, and the junction held 2 bases outside the gene matches. This CDR3 is built from 14 residues.

J is TRBJ2-2 and V is TRBV6-2 or TRBV6-3; a weak D match, TRBD1 (6 bases). The V and J ends lost 0 bases and 3 bases respectively, with 20 bases between them. The CDR3 runs 19 residues. Per the germline V gene, CDR1 is MNHEY and CDR2 is SVGEGT. CDR3 loop: CASSYSSSNPWGHTGELFF. The CDR3 DNA reads as TGTGCCAGCAGTTACTCGTCGTCAAATCCCTGGGGGCACACCGGGGAGCTGTTTTTT.

This clone was found once. The CDR3 DNA follows: TGTGCCAGCAGTTACGGCAGGGGTTCGCGCGAGCAGTACTTC. Translation gives CASSYGRGSREQYF. The chain recombines TRBV6-2 or TRBV6-3 with TRBJ2-7, with D maybe TRBD1 (6 bases). The germline V gene has CDR1 MNHEY and CDR2 SVGEGT. The CDR3 loop spans 14 amino acids. V was trimmed by 2 bases and J by 6 bases, leaving 14 bases between them.

V and J are TRBV15 and TRBJ1-3; D is perhaps TRBD1 (5 bases). This CDR3 has 15 residues. V dropped 1 base and J dropped 4 bases, with 11 bases sitting between them. CDR1 and CDR2 from the germline V gene are LNHNV and YYDKDF (reference sequence). CDR3 sequence reads: CATSRGKGLGNTIYF. The CDR3 nucleotides are TGTGCCACCAGCAGAGGGAAGGGACTCGGAAACACCATATATTTT.

The gene calls are TRBV5-1 and TRBJ1-1; 12 bases fit TRBD1. This CDR3 contains 17 residues. V was clipped by 4 bases and J by 0 bases; unmatched bases: 7. Germline CDR1 is SGHRS and CDR2 is YFSETQ. CDR3 amino acids: CASSAAGTGGLNTEAFF. The CDR3 DNA reads as TGCGCCAGCAGCGCGGCCGGGACAGGGGGCCTGAACACTGAAGCTTTCTTT.

The V call is TRBV5-4, the J call TRBJ2-5; 10 bases align to TRBD2. Trimming at V came to 4 bases and at J to 1 base, leaving 10 bases not matched to a gene. This CDR3 region has 17 residues. The V gene's germline CDR1 is SGHNT and CDR2 YYREEE (reference sequence). CDR3 protein: CASSPGSLAGAQETQYF. Written as DNA, the CDR3 is TGTGCCAGCAGCCCCGGGTCGCTAGCGGGGGCCCAAGAGACCCAGTACTTC.